The rows below give T cell receptor beta chains drawn from one sample of a study of cytomegalovirus exposure and HLA in healthy donors. TCRdb's copy holds only in-frame clones and misses some; the assay was immunoSEQ multiplex PCR. The sample contains 150,000 to 200,000 clones, over 75% of which appear only once. The sequencing sample was made of PBMCs. The receptors come from a woman in her twenties or thirties in good health and CMV-seronegative. CDR3s include the opening cysteine and the closing phenylalanine or tryptophan. D genes are given only for firm matches. Expanded clones get a size class; other rows say once, few or many, or leave the size out.

CDR3 protein: CASSVGQGLMNTEAFF
CDR3 DNA: TGTGCCAGCAGCGTCGGGCAGGGTCTCATGAACACTGAAGCTTTCTTT
V gene: TRBV9
J gene: TRBJ1-1
clone size: NA
D gene: NA

CDR3 protein: CASSLRLAGEQFF
CDR3 DNA: TGTGCCAGCAGCTTAAGACTGGCGGGCGAGCAGTTCTTC
V gene: TRBV7-3
J gene: TRBJ2-1
clone size: NA
D gene: NA

CDR3 protein: CASAEGIQGNQPQHF
CDR3 DNA: TGTGCCAGTGCGGAGGGGATTCAGGGCAATCAGCCCCAGCATTTT
V gene: TRBV19
J gene: TRBJ1-5
clone size: once
D gene: NA

CDR3 protein: CASSIPGQGYEQYF
CDR3 DNA: TGTGCCAGCAGCATCCCGGGACAGGGCTACGAGCAGTACTTC
V gene: TRBV5-6
J gene: TRBJ2-7
clone size: NA
D gene: TRBD1

CDR3 protein: CASSVGGPGYGYTF
CDR3 DNA: TGTGCCAGCAGTGTGGGGGGGCCTGGCTATGGCTACACCTTC
V gene: TRBV2
J gene: TRBJ1-2
clone size: NA
D gene: NA

CDR3 protein: CAVRAGGAKNYEQYF
CDR3 DNA: TGTGCGGTCCGGGCAGGGGGCGCAAAAAACTACGAGCAGTACTTC
V gene: TRBV6-1
J gene: TRBJ2-7
clone size: once
D gene: TRBD1

CDR3 protein: CASSPFAGGPNEQFF
CDR3 DNA: TGTGCCAGCAGCCCGTTCGCGGGGGGTCCCAATGAGCAGTTCTTC
V gene: TRBV7-3
J gene: TRBJ2-1
clone size: once
D gene: TRBD2

CDR3 protein: CASSQFLASTFYEQYF
CDR3 DNA: TGTGCCAGCAGCCAATTCCTAGCGTCGACATTCTACGAGCAGTACTTC
V gene: TRBV14
J gene: TRBJ2-7
clone size: NA
D gene: NA

CDR3 protein: CSVPPLAGGADTQYF
CDR3 DNA: TGCAGCGTACCCCCACTAGCGGGCGGGGCAGATACGCAGTATTTT
V gene: TRBV29-1
J gene: TRBJ2-3
clone size: NA
D gene: TRBD2

CDR3 protein: CASSADTSSETQYF
CDR3 DNA: TGCGCCAGCAGCGCAGATACTAGTTCAGAGACCCAGTACTTC
V gene: TRBV5-1
J gene: TRBJ2-5
clone size: NA
D gene: NA

CDR3 protein: CASSLGVGVKQPQHF
CDR3 DNA: TGTGCCAGCAGCTTAGGGGTAGGGGTCAAGCAGCCCCAGCATTTT
V gene: TRBV7-8
J gene: TRBJ1-5
clone size: NA
D gene: NA

CDR3 protein: CASSLSGQGTDTQYF
CDR3 DNA: TGTGCCAGCAGTTTATCGGGACAGGGCACAGATACGCAGTATTTT
V gene: TRBV28
J gene: TRBJ2-3
clone size: NA
D gene: TRBD1

CDR3 protein: CASSPRQGENYGYTF
CDR3 DNA: TGTGCCAGCAGCCCCCGACAGGGGGAGAACTATGGCTACACCTTC
V gene: TRBV7-8
J gene: TRBJ1-2
clone size: NA
D gene: TRBD1

CDR3 protein: CASSPVRVGPSYGYTF
CDR3 DNA: TGTGCCAGCTCACCAGTACGGGTGGGGCCCTCCTATGGCTACACCTTC
V gene: TRBV18
J gene: TRBJ1-2
clone size: NA
D gene: NA

CDR3 protein: CASSSVLAELTDTQYF
CDR3 DNA: TGTGCCAGCAGCTCCGTACTAGCGGAGCTCACAGATACGCAGTATTTT
V gene: TRBV7-9
J gene: TRBJ2-3
clone size: NA
D gene: TRBD2

CDR3 protein: CASSSLAGGTDTQYF
CDR3 DNA: TGTGCCAGCAGTTCGTTAGCGGGGGGCACAGATACGCAGTATTTT
V gene: TRBV28
J gene: TRBJ2-3
clone size: many
D gene: TRBD2

CDR3 protein: CASSLDTGDTEAFF
CDR3 DNA: TGCGCCAGCAGCTTGGACACGGGGGACACTGAAGCTTTCTTT
V gene: TRBV5-1
J gene: TRBJ1-1
clone size: NA
D gene: NA

CDR3 protein: CASSWGGGTGANVLTF
CDR3 DNA: TGTGCCAGCAGCTGGGGCGGGGGGACTGGGGCCAACGTCCTGACTTTC
V gene: TRBV5-4
J gene: TRBJ2-6
clone size: NA
D gene: TRBD2

CDR3 protein: CAGSQDGGETNYGYTF
CDR3 DNA: TGTGCCGGCAGCCAAGATGGGGGGGAGACTAACTATGGCTACACCTTC
V gene: TRBV14
J gene: TRBJ1-2
clone size: NA
D gene: NA

CDR3 protein: CASSKSRTDTQYF
CDR3 DNA: TGTGCCAGCAGCAAGAGCCGTACAGATACGCAGTATTTT
V gene: TRBV11-2
J gene: TRBJ2-3
clone size: NA
D gene: NA

CDR3 protein: CASRGQGLREQYF
CDR3 DNA: TGCGCCAGCAGGGGACAGGGCTTGCGCGAGCAGTACTTC
V gene: TRBV5-1
J gene: TRBJ2-7
clone size: NA
D gene: TRBD1

CDR3 protein: CASSYNGWTTSYGYTF
CDR3 DNA: TGTGCCAGCAGTTACAACGGATGGACTACGAGCTATGGCTACACCTTC
V gene: TRBV6-6
J gene: TRBJ1-2
clone size: NA
D gene: NA

CDR3 protein: CASSPDRLSQYF
CDR3 DNA: TGTGCCAGCAGCCCGGATCGACTATCGCAGTACTTC
V gene: TRBV7-9
J gene: TRBJ2-7
clone size: NA
D gene: NA

CDR3 protein: CASSLTGSSYNEQFF
CDR3 DNA: TGTGCCAGCAGCTTAACGGGGAGCTCCTACAATGAGCAGTTCTTC
V gene: TRBV7-3
J gene: TRBJ2-1
clone size: NA
D gene: NA

CDR3 protein: CASSVVRFRGLNEAFF
CDR3 DNA: TGCGCCAGCAGCGTTGTCCGGTTCAGGGGGCTAAATGAAGCTTTCTTT
V gene: TRBV5-1
J gene: TRBJ1-1
clone size: NA
D gene: TRBD1

CDR3 protein: CATSSVFYSTYDEQFF
CDR3 DNA: TGTGCCACCAGCAGCGTCTTCTACAGCACATACGATGAGCAGTTCTTC
V gene: TRBV15
J gene: TRBJ2-1
clone size: NA
D gene: NA

CDR3 protein: CAISEGTGGNEKLFF
CDR3 DNA: TGTGCCATCAGTGAGGGGACAGGGGGAAATGAAAAACTGTTTTTT
V gene: TRBV10-3
J gene: TRBJ1-4
clone size: NA
D gene: TRBD1

CDR3 protein: CASSPHAYNQPQHF
CDR3 DNA: TGCGCCAGCAGCCCGCACGCCTACAATCAGCCCCAGCATTTT
V gene: TRBV4-1
J gene: TRBJ1-5
clone size: NA
D gene: NA

CDR3 protein: CASSLIGGEQYF
CDR3 DNA: TGTGCCAGCAGCTTGATCGGGGGCGAGCAGTACTTC
V gene: TRBV7-2
J gene: TRBJ2-7
clone size: NA
D gene: NA

CDR3 protein: CASRRPGQGGEKLFF
CDR3 DNA: TGTGCCAGCAGGAGGCCAGGACAGGGCGGTGAAAAACTGTTTTTT
V gene: TRBV28
J gene: TRBJ1-4
clone size: NA
D gene: TRBD1

CDR3 protein: CASSIDQGGTEAFF
CDR3 DNA: TGTGCCAGTAGTATAGATCAGGGCGGCACTGAAGCTTTCTTT
V gene: TRBV19
J gene: TRBJ1-1
clone size: NA
D gene: NA

CDR3 protein: CAISEKTEGTDTQYF
CDR3 DNA: TGTGCCATCAGTGAGAAGACAGAAGGCACAGATACGCAGTATTTT
V gene: TRBV10-3
J gene: TRBJ2-3
clone size: NA
D gene: NA

CDR3 protein: CASRDRDREQYF
CDR3 DNA: TGTGCCAGCCGGGACAGGGACCGCGAGCAGTACTTC
V gene: TRBV2
J gene: TRBJ2-7
clone size: few
D gene: TRBD1

CDR3 protein: CASSLGGQVYEQYF
CDR3 DNA: TGTGCCAGCAGCTTGGGGGGACAGGTGTACGAGCAGTACTTC
V gene: TRBV5-4
J gene: TRBJ2-7
clone size: once
D gene: TRBD1

CDR3 protein: CASHRDPYQPQHF
CDR3 DNA: TGTGCCAGCCACAGGGACCCTTATCAGCCCCAGCATTTT
V gene: TRBV2
J gene: TRBJ1-5
clone size: NA
D gene: NA

CDR3 protein: CASSQNGLAEVTQYF
CDR3 DNA: TGTGCCAGCAGCCAAAACGGGCTAGCGGAGGTTACGCAGTATTTT
V gene: TRBV4-2
J gene: TRBJ2-3
clone size: NA
D gene: TRBD2

CDR3 protein: CASSESPYGYTF
CDR3 DNA: TGTGCCAGCAGTGAGTCTCCTTATGGCTACACCTTC
V gene: TRBV25-1
J gene: TRBJ1-2
clone size: NA
D gene: NA

CDR3 protein: CASATESNYGYTF
CDR3 DNA: TGCGCCAGCGCGACGGAGTCTAACTATGGCTACACCTTC
V gene: TRBV5-1
J gene: TRBJ1-2
clone size: few
D gene: NA

CDR3 protein: CASPGGFF
CDR3 DNA: TGTGCCTCTCCCGGGGGGTTCTTC
V gene: TRBV30
J gene: TRBJ2-1
clone size: NA
D gene: NA

CDR3 protein: CASSPDRGQPQHF
CDR3 DNA: TGTGCCAGCTCACCAGACAGGGGGCAGCCCCAGCATTTT
V gene: TRBV18
J gene: TRBJ1-5
clone size: few
D gene: TRBD1

CDR3 protein: CASRGRNQPQHF
CDR3 DNA: TGTGCCAGTAGGGGCAGGAATCAGCCCCAGCATTTT
V gene: TRBV19
J gene: TRBJ1-5
clone size: NA
D gene: NA

CDR3 protein: CASSLEPRENFYEQYF
CDR3 DNA: TGCGCCAGCAGCTTGGAGCCGCGTGAGAACTTCTACGAGCAGTACTTC
V gene: TRBV5-1
J gene: TRBJ2-7
clone size: NA
D gene: NA

CDR3 protein: CASSNRDRSGCSAGANVLTF
CDR3 DNA: TGTGCCAGCAGCAACCGGGACAGGTCCGGCTGTTCGGCTGGGGCCAACGTCCTGACTTTC
V gene: TRBV21-1
J gene: TRBJ2-6
clone size: NA
D gene: NA

CDR3 protein: CASSRQGGNQETQYF
CDR3 DNA: TGCGCCAGCAGCCGACAGGGGGGCAACCAAGAGACCCAGTACTTC
V gene: TRBV5-1
J gene: TRBJ2-5
clone size: NA
D gene: TRBD1

CDR3 protein: CASSLSGGHKNIQYF
CDR3 DNA: TGTGCCAGCAGCCTTAGCGGGGGACACAAAAACATTCAGTACTTC
V gene: TRBV28
J gene: TRBJ2-4
clone size: NA
D gene: TRBD2

CDR3 protein: CASSVGQLYEQYF
CDR3 DNA: TGTGCCAGTAGTGTCGGACAGCTCTACGAGCAGTACTTC
V gene: TRBV19
J gene: TRBJ2-7
clone size: NA
D gene: NA

CDR3 protein: CASSLGLTSPLHF
CDR3 DNA: TGTGCCAGCAGCTTAGGTCTGACATCACCCCTCCACTTT
V gene: TRBV7-2
J gene: TRBJ1-6
clone size: NA
D gene: NA

CDR3 protein: CASSLTGGTYEQYF
CDR3 DNA: TGCGCCAGCTCACTCACAGGGGGGACCTACGAGCAGTACTTC
V gene: TRBV5-1
J gene: TRBJ2-7
clone size: NA
D gene: TRBD1

CDR3 protein: CASKRPGQGNEKLFF
CDR3 DNA: TGTGCCAGCAAACGACCGGGACAGGGAAATGAAAAACTGTTTTTT
V gene: TRBV4-2
J gene: TRBJ1-4
clone size: NA
D gene: TRBD1

CDR3 protein: CAGNRALTDTQYF
CDR3 DNA: TGTGCCGGCAACAGGGCTTTGACAGATACGCAGTATTTT
V gene: TRBV6-1
J gene: TRBJ2-3
clone size: few
D gene: NA

CDR3 protein: CASSRTTGGYNEQFF
CDR3 DNA: TGTGCCAGCAGCCGCACCACAGGGGGCTACAATGAGCAGTTCTTC
V gene: TRBV11-3
J gene: TRBJ2-1
clone size: NA
D gene: TRBD1

CDR3 protein: CASSTGQLYNEQFF
CDR3 DNA: TGTGCCAGTTCAACGGGACAACTCTACAATGAGCAGTTCTTC
V gene: TRBV27
J gene: TRBJ2-1
clone size: NA
D gene: NA

CDR3 protein: CAGGTSGTDTQYF
CDR3 DNA: TGTGCCGGAGGTACTAGCGGCACAGATACGCAGTATTTT
V gene: TRBV2
J gene: TRBJ2-3
clone size: NA
D gene: TRBD2

CDR3 protein: CASSIVPYDSYGYTF
CDR3 DNA: TGTGCCAGTAGTATAGTTCCCTACGACAGTTATGGCTACACCTTC
V gene: TRBV19
J gene: TRBJ1-2
clone size: once
D gene: NA

CDR3 protein: CASSPQGTAQETQYF
CDR3 DNA: TGCGCCAGCAGCCCCCAAGGGACAGCCCAAGAGACCCAGTACTTC
V gene: TRBV5-1
J gene: TRBJ2-5
clone size: NA
D gene: TRBD1

CDR3 protein: CASRGDRAVSGELFF
CDR3 DNA: TGTGCCAGCAGGGGGGACAGGGCGGTATCCGGGGAGCTGTTTTTT
V gene: TRBV2
J gene: TRBJ2-2
clone size: NA
D gene: TRBD1

CDR3 protein: CAVLPTGTDEQYF
CDR3 DNA: TGTGCAGTACTACCCACAGGGACGGACGAGCAGTACTTC
V gene: TRBV12-2
J gene: TRBJ2-7
clone size: once
D gene: NA

CDR3 protein: CASSQDERLGSYEQYF
CDR3 DNA: TGCGCCAGCAGCCAAGATGAGCGTTTAGGCTCCTACGAGCAGTACTTC
V gene: TRBV4-1
J gene: TRBJ2-7
clone size: NA
D gene: NA

CDR3 protein: CASSAPGQGTADTQYF
CDR3 DNA: TGTGCCAGCAGCGCGCCGGGACAGGGAACCGCAGATACGCAGTATTTT
V gene: TRBV9
J gene: TRBJ2-3
clone size: NA
D gene: TRBD1